The subject of this entry is one T cell receptor (beta chain). These data come from a study of T cell responses to AZD1222 COVID-19 vaccine. As for the study in general: Second doses were pooled across both intervals (about 4 or about 12 weeks).

The CDR3 has 14 residues. The germline CDR1 and CDR2 sequences are MNHEY and SVGAGI. Trimming took off 6 bases at V and 3 bases at J, with 12 bases between the two ends. Assay used: immunoSEQ multiplex PCR; TCRdb lists only in-frame clones, some missing. The sample has roughly 100,000 clones, around 89% seen once. The clonotype comes from an adult in good health. This chain connects TRBV6-5 to TRBJ2-4; TRBD1 is a possible D gene (5 bases). Sequencing was performed on peripheral blood, taken on day 0 of AZD1222 vaccination. The CDR3 is CASRALGDKNIQYF. The CDR3 region has the DNA TGTGCCAGCAGGGCGTTAGGGGACAAAAACATTCAGTACTTC.